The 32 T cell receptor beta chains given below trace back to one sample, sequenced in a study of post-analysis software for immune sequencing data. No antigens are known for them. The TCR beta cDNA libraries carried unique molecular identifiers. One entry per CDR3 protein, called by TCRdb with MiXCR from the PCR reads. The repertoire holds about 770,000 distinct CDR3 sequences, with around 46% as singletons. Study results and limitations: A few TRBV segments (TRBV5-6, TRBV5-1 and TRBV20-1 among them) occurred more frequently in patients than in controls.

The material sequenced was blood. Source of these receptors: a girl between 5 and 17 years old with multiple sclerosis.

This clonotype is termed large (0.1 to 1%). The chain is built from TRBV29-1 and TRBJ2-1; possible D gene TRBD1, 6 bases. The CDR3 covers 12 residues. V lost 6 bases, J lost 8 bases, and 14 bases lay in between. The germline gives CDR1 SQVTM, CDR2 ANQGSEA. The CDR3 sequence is CSVADRLDEQFF. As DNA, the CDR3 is TGCAGCGTCGCTGACAGGTTAGATGAGCAGTTCTTC.

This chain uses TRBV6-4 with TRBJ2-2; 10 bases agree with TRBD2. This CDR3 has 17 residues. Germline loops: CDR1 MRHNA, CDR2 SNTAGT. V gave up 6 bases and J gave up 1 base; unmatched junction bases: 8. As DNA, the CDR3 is TGTGCCAGCAGCGATACACGGACTAGCGGGAACACCGGGGAGCTGTTTTTT. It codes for CASSDTRTSGNTGELFF.

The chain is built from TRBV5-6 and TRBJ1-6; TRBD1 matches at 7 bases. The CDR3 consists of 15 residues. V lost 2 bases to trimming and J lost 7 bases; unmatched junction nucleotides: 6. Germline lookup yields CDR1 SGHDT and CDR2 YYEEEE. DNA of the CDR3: TGTGCCAGCAGCTTAGGGGGCACCTGGAATTCACCCCTCCACTTT. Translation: CASSLGGTWNSPLHF. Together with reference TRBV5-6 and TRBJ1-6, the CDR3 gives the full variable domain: DAGVTQSPTHLIKTRGQQVTLRCSPKSGHDTVSWYQQALGQGPQFIFQYYEEEERQRGNFPDRFSGHQFPNYSSELNVNALLLGDSALYLCASSLGGTWNSPLHFGNGTRLTVT.

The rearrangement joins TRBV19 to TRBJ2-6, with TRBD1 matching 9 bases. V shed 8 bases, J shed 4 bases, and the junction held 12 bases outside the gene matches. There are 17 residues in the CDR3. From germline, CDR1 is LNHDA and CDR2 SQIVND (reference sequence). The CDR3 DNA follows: TGTGCCAGTGACAGGGGGACGTCCAACAGCGGGGCCAACGTCCTGACTTTC. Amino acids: CASDRGTSNSGANVLTF. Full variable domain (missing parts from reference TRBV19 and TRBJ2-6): DGGITQSPKYLFRKEGQNVTLSCEQNLNHDAMYWYRQDPGQGLRLIYYSQIVNDFQKGDIAEGYSVSREKKESFPLTVTSAQKNPTAFYLCASDRGTSNSGANVLTFGAGSRLTVL.

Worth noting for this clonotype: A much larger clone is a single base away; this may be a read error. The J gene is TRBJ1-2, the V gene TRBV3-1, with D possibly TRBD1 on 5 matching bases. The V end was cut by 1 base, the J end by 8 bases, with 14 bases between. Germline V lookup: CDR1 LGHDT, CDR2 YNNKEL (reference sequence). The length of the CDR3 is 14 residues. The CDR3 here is CASSQARQGDGYTF. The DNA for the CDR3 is TGTGCCAGCAGCCAAGCTCGTCAGGGTGACGGCTACACCTTC.

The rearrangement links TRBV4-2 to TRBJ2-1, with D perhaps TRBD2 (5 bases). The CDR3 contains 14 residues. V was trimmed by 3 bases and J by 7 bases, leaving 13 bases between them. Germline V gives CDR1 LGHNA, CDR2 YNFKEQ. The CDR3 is CASSQSIRRNEQFF. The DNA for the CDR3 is TGTGCCAGCAGCCAGAGCATAAGGAGGAATGAGCAGTTCTTC.

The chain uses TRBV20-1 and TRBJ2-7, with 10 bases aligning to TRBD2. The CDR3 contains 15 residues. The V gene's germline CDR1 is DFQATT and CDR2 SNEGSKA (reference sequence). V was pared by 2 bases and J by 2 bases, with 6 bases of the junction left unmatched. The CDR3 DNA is TGCAGTGCTAGACCACTAGCGGGGACCACCTACGAGCAGTACTTC. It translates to CSARPLAGTTYEQYF.

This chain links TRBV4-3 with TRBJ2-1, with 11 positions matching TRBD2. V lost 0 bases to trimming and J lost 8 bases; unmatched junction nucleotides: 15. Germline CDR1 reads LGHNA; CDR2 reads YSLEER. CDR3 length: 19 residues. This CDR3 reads CASSQDIPFTSGSLDEQFF. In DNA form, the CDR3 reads TGCGCCAGCAGCCAAGATATCCCATTTACTAGCGGGAGCTTAGATGAGCAGTTCTTC.

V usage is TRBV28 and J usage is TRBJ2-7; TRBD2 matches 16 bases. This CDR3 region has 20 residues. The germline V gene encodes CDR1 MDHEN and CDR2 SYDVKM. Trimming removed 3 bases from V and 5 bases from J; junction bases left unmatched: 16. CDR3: CASSFLRPGLAGGLLHEQYF. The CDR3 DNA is TGTGCCAGCAGTTTCCTCCGACCGGGACTAGCGGGAGGGCTTCTCCACGAGCAGTACTTC.

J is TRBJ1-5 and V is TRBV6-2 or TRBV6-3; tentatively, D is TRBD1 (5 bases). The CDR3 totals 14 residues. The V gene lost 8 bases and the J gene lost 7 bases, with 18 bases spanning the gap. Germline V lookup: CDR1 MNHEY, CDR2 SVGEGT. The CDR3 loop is CASGSGGVSQPQHF. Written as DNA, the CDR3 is TGTGCCAGCGGGAGCGGGGGGGTTAGCCAGCCCCAGCATTTT.

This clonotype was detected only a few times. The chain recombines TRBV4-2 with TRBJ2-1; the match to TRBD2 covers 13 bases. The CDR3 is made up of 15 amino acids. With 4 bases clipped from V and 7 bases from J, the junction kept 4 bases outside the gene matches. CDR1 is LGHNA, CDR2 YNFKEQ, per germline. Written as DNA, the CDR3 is TGTGCCAGCAGCCGGACTAGCGGGAGTTCGAATGAGCAGTTCTTC. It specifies CASSRTSGSSNEQFF.

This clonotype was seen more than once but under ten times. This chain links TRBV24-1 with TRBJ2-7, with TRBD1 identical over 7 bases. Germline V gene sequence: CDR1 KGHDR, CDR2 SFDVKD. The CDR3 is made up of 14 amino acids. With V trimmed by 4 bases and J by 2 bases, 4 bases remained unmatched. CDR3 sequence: CATSDSGQPYEQYF. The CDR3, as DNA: TGTGCCACCAGTGACTCGGGACAGCCCTACGAGCAGTACTTC.

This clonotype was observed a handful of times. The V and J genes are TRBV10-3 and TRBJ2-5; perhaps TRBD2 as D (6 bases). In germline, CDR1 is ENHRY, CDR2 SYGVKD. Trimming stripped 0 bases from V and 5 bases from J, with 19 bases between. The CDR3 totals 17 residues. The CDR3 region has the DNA TGTGCCATCAGTGAGTCGGAGTTACTGGAGGGGATGGAGACCCAGTACTTC. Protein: CAISESELLEGMETQYF.

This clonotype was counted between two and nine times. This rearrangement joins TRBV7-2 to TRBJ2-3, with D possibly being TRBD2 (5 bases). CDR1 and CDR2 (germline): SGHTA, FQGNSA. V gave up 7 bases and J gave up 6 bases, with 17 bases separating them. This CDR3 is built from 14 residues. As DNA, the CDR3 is TGTGCCAGCAAATCAGAAGCGGACGCGGATACGCAGTATTTT. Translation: CASKSEADADTQYF.

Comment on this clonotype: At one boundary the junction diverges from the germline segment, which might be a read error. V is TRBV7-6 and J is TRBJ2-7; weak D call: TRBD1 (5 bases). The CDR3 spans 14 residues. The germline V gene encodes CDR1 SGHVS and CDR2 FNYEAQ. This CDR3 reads CASSLGEGGYEQYF. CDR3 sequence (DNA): TGTGCCAGCAGTTTAGGGGAAGGTGGCTACGAGCAGTACTTC.

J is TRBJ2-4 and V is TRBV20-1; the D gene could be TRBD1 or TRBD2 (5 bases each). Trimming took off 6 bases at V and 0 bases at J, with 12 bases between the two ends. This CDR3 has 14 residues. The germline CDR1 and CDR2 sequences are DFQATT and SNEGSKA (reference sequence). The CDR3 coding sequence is TGCAGTGCATCGGGACCGTTAGCCAAAAACATTCAGTACTTC. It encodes CSASGPLAKNIQYF.

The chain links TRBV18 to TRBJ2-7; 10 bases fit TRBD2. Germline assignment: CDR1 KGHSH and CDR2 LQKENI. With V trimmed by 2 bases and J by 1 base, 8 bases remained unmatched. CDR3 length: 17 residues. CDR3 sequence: CASSPFASGRGSYEQYF. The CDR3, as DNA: TGTGCCAGCTCACCATTCGCTAGCGGGAGAGGGTCCTACGAGCAGTACTTC.

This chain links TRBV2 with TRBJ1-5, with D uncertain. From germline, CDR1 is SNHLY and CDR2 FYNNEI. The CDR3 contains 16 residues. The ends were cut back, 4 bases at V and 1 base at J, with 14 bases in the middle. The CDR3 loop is CASSGGGVLSNQPQHF. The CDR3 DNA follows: TGTGCCAGCAGTGGGGGTGGGGTTTTAAGCAATCAGCCCCAGCATTTT.

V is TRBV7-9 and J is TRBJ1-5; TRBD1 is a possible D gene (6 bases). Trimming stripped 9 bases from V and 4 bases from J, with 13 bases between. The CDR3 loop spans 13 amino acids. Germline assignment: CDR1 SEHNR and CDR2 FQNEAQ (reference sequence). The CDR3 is CASARGQNQPQHF. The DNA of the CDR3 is TGTGCCAGTGCACGGGGGCAGAATCAGCCCCAGCATTTT. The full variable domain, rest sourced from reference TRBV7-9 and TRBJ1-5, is DTGVSQNPRHKITKRGQNVTFRCDPISEHNRLYWYRQTLGQGPEFLTYFQNEAQLEKSRLLSDRFSAERPKGSFSTLEIQRTEQGDSAMYLCASARGQNQPQHFGDGTRLSIL.

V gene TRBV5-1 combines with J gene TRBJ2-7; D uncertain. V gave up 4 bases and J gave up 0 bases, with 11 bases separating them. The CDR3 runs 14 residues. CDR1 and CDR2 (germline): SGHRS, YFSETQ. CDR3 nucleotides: TGCGCCAGCAGCGACGGGTATAGCTCCTACGAGCAGTACTTC. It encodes CASSDGYSSYEQYF.

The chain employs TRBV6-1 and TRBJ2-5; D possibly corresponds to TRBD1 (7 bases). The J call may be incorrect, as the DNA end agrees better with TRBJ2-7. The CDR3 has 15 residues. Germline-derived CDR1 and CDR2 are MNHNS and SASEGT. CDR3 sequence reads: CASSKIAEGGHEQYF. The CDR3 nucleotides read TGTGCCAGCAGCAAGATAGCGGAAGGGGGCCACGAGCAGTACTTC.

The CDR3 sequence: CATSDAIGVGYTF. The CDR3, as DNA: TGTGCCACCAGTGATGCAATTGGGGTCGGCTACACCTTC. The chain joins TRBV24-1 to TRBJ1-2, with D uncertain. The V and J ends lost 3 bases and 8 bases respectively, with 12 bases between them. The CDR3 has 13 amino acids. The V gene's germline CDR1 is KGHDR and CDR2 SFDVKD.

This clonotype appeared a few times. The CDR3 spells CASSERGQAKSYEQYF. DNA of the CDR3: TGTGCCAGCAGCGAAAGGGGACAAGCTAAATCCTACGAGCAGTACTTC. The gene calls are TRBV13 and TRBJ2-7; tentative D call: TRBD1 (6 bases). The V end lost 5 bases, the J end lost 1 base, and 18 bases lay between the germline ends. Germline loops: CDR1 PRHDT, CDR2 FYEKMQ (reference sequence). The CDR3 runs to 16 residues.

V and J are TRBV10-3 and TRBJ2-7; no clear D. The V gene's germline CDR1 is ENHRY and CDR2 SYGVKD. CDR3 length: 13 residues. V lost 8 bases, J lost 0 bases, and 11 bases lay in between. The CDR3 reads CAIWAQSSYEQYF. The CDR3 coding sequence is TGTGCCATCTGGGCGCAGAGCTCCTACGAGCAGTACTTC.

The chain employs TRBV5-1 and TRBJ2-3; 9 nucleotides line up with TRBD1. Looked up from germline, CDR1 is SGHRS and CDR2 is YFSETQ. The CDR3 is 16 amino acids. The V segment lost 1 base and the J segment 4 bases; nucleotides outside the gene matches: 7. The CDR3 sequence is CASSLTGGGLADTQYF. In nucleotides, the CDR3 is TGCGCCAGCAGCTTGACAGGGGGCGGGTTAGCAGATACGCAGTATTTT.

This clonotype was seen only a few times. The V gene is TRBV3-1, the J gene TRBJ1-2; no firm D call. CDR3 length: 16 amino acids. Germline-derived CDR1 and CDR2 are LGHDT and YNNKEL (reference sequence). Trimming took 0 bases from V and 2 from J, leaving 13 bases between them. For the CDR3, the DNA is TGTGCCAGCAGCCAAGAGGGTCCAGGCCTCAACTATGGCTACACCTTC. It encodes CASSQEGPGLNYGYTF.

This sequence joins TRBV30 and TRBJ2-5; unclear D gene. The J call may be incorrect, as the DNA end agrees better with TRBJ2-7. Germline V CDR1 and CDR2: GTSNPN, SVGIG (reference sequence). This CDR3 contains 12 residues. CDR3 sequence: CAWERRPAEQYF. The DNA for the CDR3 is TGTGCCTGGGAGAGGCGGCCAGCCGAGCAGTACTTC.

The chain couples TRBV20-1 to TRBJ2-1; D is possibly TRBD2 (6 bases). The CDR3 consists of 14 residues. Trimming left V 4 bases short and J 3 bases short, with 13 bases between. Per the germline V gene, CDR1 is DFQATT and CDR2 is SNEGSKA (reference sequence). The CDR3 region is CSAMGEVGYNEQFF. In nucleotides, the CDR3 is TGCAGTGCTATGGGGGAGGTTGGCTACAATGAGCAGTTCTTC.

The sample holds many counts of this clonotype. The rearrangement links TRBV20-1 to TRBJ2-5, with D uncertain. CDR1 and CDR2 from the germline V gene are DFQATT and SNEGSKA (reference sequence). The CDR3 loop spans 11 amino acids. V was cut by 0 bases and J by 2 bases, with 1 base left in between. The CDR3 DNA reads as TGCAGTGCTAGAGATCAAGAGACCCAGTACTTC. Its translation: CSARDQETQYF.

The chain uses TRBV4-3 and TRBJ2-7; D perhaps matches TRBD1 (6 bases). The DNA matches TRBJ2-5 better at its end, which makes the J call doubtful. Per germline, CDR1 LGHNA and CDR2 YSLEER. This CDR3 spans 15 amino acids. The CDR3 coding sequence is TGCGCCAGCAGCCAAGATGGAGGCAGGGGAGAGACCCAGTACTTC. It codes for CASSQDGGRGETQYF.

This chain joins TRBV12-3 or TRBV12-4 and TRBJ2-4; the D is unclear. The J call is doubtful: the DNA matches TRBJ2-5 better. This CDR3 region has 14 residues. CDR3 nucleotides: TGTGCCAGCACCCACGGGCCCTCCGGGGAGACCCAGTACTTC. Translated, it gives CASTHGPSGETQYF.

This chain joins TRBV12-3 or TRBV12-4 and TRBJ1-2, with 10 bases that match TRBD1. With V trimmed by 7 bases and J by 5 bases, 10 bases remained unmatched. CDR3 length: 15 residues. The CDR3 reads CASTQTGGAGYGYTF. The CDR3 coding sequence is TGTGCCAGCACTCAGACAGGGGGCGCAGGGTATGGCTACACCTTC.